Following are 14 T cell receptor gamma chains from one sample sequenced in a study of human gamma delta and Vdelta1 T cells (dated by TCRdb to 2016 to 2018). Library generation was performed with PCR. Reads for this sample came from an Illumina MiSeq. TCRdb called clones anew from the public reads via CATT; matching DNA rows were later pooled. This sample has thousands of gamma-chain clones in its table, and approximately 15% of those were observed once. The leading ten clones occupy approximately 7% of the sample. These receptors' antigens are unknown. Sequences were obtained from Vdelta1 gamma-delta T cells from blood grown in culture (DOT cells). The cell subset or site label, as the study defines it: Delta One T cells, in vitro expanded/differentiated Vd1+ gamma-delta T cells. The receptors shown here come from a human donor in good health.

This clone has a handful of counts. This rearrangement joins TRGV5 to TRGJ1 or TRGJ2. V shed 0 bases, J shed 3 bases, and the junction held 11 bases outside the gene matches. The CDR3 sequence is 16 residues long. The germline CDR1 and CDR2 sequences are VINAFY and YDVSNSKD. The CDR3, as DNA: TGTGCCACCTGGGACAGGCCCGTCCTTTCTTATTATAAGAAACTCTTT. This gives the protein CATWDRPVLSYYKKLF.

This clone was seen a single time. The chain combines TRGV3 with TRGJP2. The germline V gene encodes CDR1 VTNTFY and CDR2 YDVSTARD (reference sequence). The CDR3 sequence is 16 residues long. V shed 0 bases and J 3 bases; nucleotides not matched to a gene: 7. In nucleotides, the CDR3 is TGTGCCACCTGGGACAGGCCGGCTCGTAGTGATTGGATCAAGACGTTT. It codes for CATWDRPARSDWIKTF.

The V gene is TRGV9, the J gene TRGJ1 or TRGJ2. Germline CDR1 and CDR2: GITISATS and ISYDGTV (reference sequence). J gave up 4 bases and V 2 bases, and 23 bases lay outside the gene matches. CDR3 length: 19 residues. The CDR3 bases are TGTGCCTTGTGGGAGGAACCCTATGTCGATTGCCACTGCTATTATAAGAAACTCTTT. Encoded protein: CALWEEPYVDCHCYYKKLF.

This clone was detected a few times. This chain links TRGV8 with TRGJ1 or TRGJ2. Germline assignment: CDR1 VENAVY and CDR2 YDSYNSRV. The CDR3 is 9 amino acids. J gave up 16 bases and V 3 bases, and 6 bases lay outside the gene matches. CDR3 protein: CATWDGRLF. In DNA form, the CDR3 reads TGTGCCACCTGGGATGGTAGGCTCTTT.

The V gene is TRGV2, the J gene TRGJ1 or TRGJ2. V shed 5 bases, J shed 11 bases, and the junction held 9 bases outside the gene matches. The CDR3 loop spans 11 amino acids. Germline-derived CDR1 and CDR2 are EGSNGY and YDSYNSKV. The CDR3 here is CATWVRPEKLF. Here the CDR3 DNA reads TGTGCCACCTGGGTCCGACCAGAGAAACTCTTT.

This clone showed up just a few times. This chain uses TRGV4 with TRGJ1 or TRGJ2. V dropped 0 bases and J dropped 0; count of bases not matched to a gene: 5. The CDR3 is 15 residues long. Looked up from germline, CDR1 is EGSTGY and CDR2 is YDSYTSSV. The CDR3 region has the DNA TGTGCCACCTGGGATGGGCGGTGGAATTATTATAAGAAACTCTTT. Protein product: CATWDGRWNYYKKLF.

This clone is medium-sized. Other nucleotide sequences from this sample produce the same CDR3. The chain combines TRGV2 with TRGJ1 or TRGJ2. With 1 base clipped from V and 6 bases from J, the junction kept 3 bases outside the gene matches. The CDR3 sequence is 12 residues long. Germline loops: CDR1 EGSNGY, CDR2 YDSYNSKV. The CDR3 reads CATWDGLYKKLF. CDR3 sequence (DNA): TGTGCCACCTGGGACGGTCTTTATAAGAAACTCTTT.

The table lists this clone with a few counts. The sample carries other DNA sequences with the same CDR3. The chain links TRGV3 to TRGJP2. The germline gives CDR1 VTNTFY, CDR2 YDVSTARD (reference sequence). The CDR3 consists of 12 residues. Trimming at V came to 3 bases and at J to 11 bases, leaving 6 bases not matched to a gene. CDR3 amino acids: CATWDVYWIKTF. CDR3 DNA: TGTGCCACCTGGGACGTTTACTGGATCAAGACGTTT.

This clone was counted only a few times. The rearrangement uses TRGV4 and TRGJP2. The V segment lost 5 bases and the J segment 12 bases; nucleotides outside the gene matches: 12. CDR1 EGSTGY and CDR2 YDSYTSSV come from the germline V gene. CDR3 size: 13 residues. CDR3 bases: TGTGCCACCTGGGTAACTTTTGGGGGGATCAAGACGTTT. As protein: CATWVTFGGIKTF.

This chain connects TRGV3 to TRGJ1 or TRGJ2. Germline values: CDR1 VTNTFY, CDR2 YDVSTARD (reference sequence). The CDR3 is 13 amino acids. With V trimmed by 0 bases and J by 12 bases, 11 bases remained unmatched. The CDR3 DNA reads TGTGCCACCTGGGACAGGCGGGTTGGGACGAAACTCTTT. The encoded protein is CATWDRRVGTKLF.

This clone came up a few times. J is TRGJ1 or TRGJ2 and V is TRGV9. V dropped 10 bases and J dropped 0; count of bases not matched to a gene: 3. Germline loops: CDR1 GITISATS, CDR2 ISYDGTV (reference sequence). This CDR3 is 11 amino acids long. The DNA of the CDR3 is TGTGCCTTTGGGAATTATTATAAGAAACTCTTT. Amino acid sequence: CAFGNYYKKLF.

This clone is classed as medium-sized. The chain joins TRGV4 to TRGJ1 or TRGJ2. CDR1 is EGSTGY, CDR2 YDSYTSSV, per germline. The CDR3 length is 13 residues. The V gene end was trimmed by 0 bases and the J gene end by 6 bases; junction bases not matched to a gene: 5. The CDR3 spells CATWDGPFYKKLF. The CDR3 DNA sequence: TGTGCCACCTGGGATGGGCCTTTTTATAAGAAACTCTTT.

The chain joins TRGV9 to TRGJP. The CDR3 totals 15 residues. Germline values: CDR1 GITISATS, CDR2 ISYDGTV (reference sequence). J was trimmed by 7 bases and V by 2 bases; bases with no gene match: 2. For the CDR3, the DNA is TGTGCCTTGTGGGAGGAGGAGTTGGGCAAAAAAATCAAGGTATTT. This codes for CALWEEELGKKIKVF.

This clone is termed medium-sized. V usage is TRGV8 and J usage is TRGJ1 or TRGJ2. CDR3 size: 13 residues. With 0 bases clipped from V and 7 bases from J, the junction kept 6 bases outside the gene matches. The germline gives CDR1 VENAVY, CDR2 YDSYNSRV. Written as DNA, the CDR3 is TGTGCCACCTGGGATAGGTTATGCTATAAGAAACTCTTT. It translates to CATWDRLCYKKLF.